This TCR beta chain came from a study of OX40 agonist ivuxolimab in advanced cancers. Study details: Dose-escalation patients' cancers were hepatocellular carcinoma, melanoma, renal cell or head and neck cancer. Three patients had partial responses: one hepatocellular carcinoma, two cutaneous melanoma.

Clones were sequenced by immunoSEQ multiplex PCR, and TCRdb holds only the in-frame ones, with some missing. The sample lists 57,000 or so clones, under 85% occurring once. Exclusion applied to patients with autoimmune disease history or systemic immunosuppression. The CDR3 loop spans 14 amino acids. V lost 3 bases to trimming and J lost 2 bases; unmatched junction nucleotides: 3. The germline V gene has CDR1 LNHDA and CDR2 SQIVND (reference sequence). The rearrangement joins TRBV19 to TRBJ1-2; 7 bases map to TRBD1. This clonotype was sampled from an adult with an advanced solid tumor such as melanoma, head and neck, liver or kidney cancer. The input for sequencing was CD4+ or CD8+ T cells sorted from blood, taken in a trial of the OX40 agonist ivuxolimab. The CDR3 DNA follows: TGTGCCAGTAGTATCCCGGGACAGAACTATGGCTACACCTTC. Translating gives CASSIPGQNYGYTF.